These 26 T cell receptor beta chains were all obtained from the same sample, sequenced in a study of blood T cell repertoires in COVID-19 (dated by TCRdb to 2020 to 2021). The library was produced with the immunoSEQ multiplex PCR assay. The table comes from immuneACCESS by way of TCRdb, which keeps in-frame sequences with V and J called. Part of the clones is missing from these tables; in studies checked, under half for an unresolved V gene and the rest for unknown reasons. This sample is represented by approximately 400,000 clones; around 84% of them were singletons. The ten biggest clones cover about 1% of the sample. Sequencing was done on a sample of peripheral blood. Source of these receptors: a human donor with acute or convalescent COVID-19. The donor label of this sample is uncertain.

J is TRBJ2-4 and V is TRBV10-3, with D unclear. V lost 2 bases, J lost 3 bases, and 11 bases lay in between. Germline V lookup: CDR1 ENHRY, CDR2 SYGVKD. CDR3 length: 15 residues. This CDR3 reads CAISEPGTGKNIQYF. CDR3 in DNA: TGTGCCATCAGTGAGCCAGGAACCGGCAAAAACATTCAGTACTTC.

The chain carries TRBV6-5 and TRBJ2-7, with a weak D call TRBD2 (6 bases). Looked up from germline, CDR1 is MNHEY and CDR2 is SVGAGI. The CDR3 sequence is 15 residues long. The ends were cut back, 0 bases at V and 8 bases at J, with 17 bases in the middle. The CDR3 DNA follows: TGTGCCAGCAGTTACTCCGCTGGGACTGCCCCCCAGCAGTACTTC. This sequence encodes CASSYSAGTAPQQYF.

Only a few counts were recorded for this clone. The J gene is TRBJ2-7, the V gene TRBV28; D possibly corresponds to TRBD1 (7 bases). CDR1 is MDHEN, CDR2 SYDVKM, per germline. CDR3 size: 18 residues. V shed 4 bases and J shed 2 bases, with 24 bases lying between them. This chain's CDR3 is CASSSLYIEGGQPYEQYF. CDR3 sequence (DNA): TGTGCCAGCAGTTCCCTATATATCGAGGGGGGACAGCCCTACGAGCAGTACTTC.

This chain links TRBV5-5 with TRBJ2-7; a weak D match, TRBD1 (6 bases). The length of the CDR3 is 14 residues. Germline V gives CDR1 SGHKS, CDR2 YYEKEE (reference sequence). V lost 4 bases and J 11 bases, leaving 22 bases between the germline ends. CDR3: CASSPSSAEGVKYF. The CDR3 DNA reads as TGTGCCAGCAGCCCCTCGTCGGCAGAGGGGGTTAAGTACTTC.

The V gene is TRBV7-2, the J gene TRBJ1-2, with 9 bases lining up with TRBD1. Germline V gene sequence: CDR1 SGHTA, CDR2 FQGNSA. The length of the CDR3 is 15 residues. V was pared by 3 bases and J by 1 base, with 3 bases of the junction left unmatched. The CDR3: CASSFRDRVNYGYTF. CDR3 nucleotides: TGTGCCAGCAGCTTCCGGGACAGGGTTAACTATGGCTACACCTTC.

V is TRBV5-4 and J is TRBJ2-3, with TRBD2 identical over 7 bases. Trimming removed 5 bases from V and 0 bases from J; junction bases left unmatched: 9. This CDR3 comprises 16 residues. Per the germline V gene, CDR1 is SGHNT and CDR2 is YYREEE (reference sequence). In nucleotides, the CDR3 is TGTGCCAGCAGAAAGAGAGGCGGGGGAAGCACAGATACGCAGTATTTT. This translates into CASRKRGGGSTDTQYF. Full variable domain (rest looked up from reference TRBV5-4 and TRBJ2-3): ETGVTQSPTHLIKTRGQQVTLRCSSQSGHNTVSWYQQALGQGPQFIFQYYREEENGRGNFPPRFSGLQFPNYSSELNVNALELDDSALYLCASRKRGGGSTDTQYFGPGTRLTVL.

This clone was picked up many times. This chain connects TRBV27 to TRBJ2-3; 10 nucleotides line up with TRBD2. The ends lost 2 bases at V and 4 bases at J; junction bases unmatched: 9. The CDR3 loop spans 17 amino acids. Germline assignment: CDR1 MNHEY and CDR2 SMNVEV (reference sequence). CDR3 DNA: TGTGCCAGCAGTTTAGTTGGTCTAGCGGGAGCGGCAGATACGCAGTATTTT. Translation: CASSLVGLAGAADTQYF.

This chain connects TRBV6-5 to TRBJ2-1; 12 bases line up with TRBD2. This CDR3 is 15 amino acids long. Germline V CDR1 and CDR2: MNHEY, SVGAGI. Germline trimming cut 5 bases from V and 10 bases from J; bases unmatched to any gene: 9. The CDR3 spells CASSNRLAGDGEQFF. In nucleotides, the CDR3 is TGTGCCAGCAGTAACCGACTAGCGGGAGATGGGGAGCAGTTCTTC.

This sequence joins TRBV5-6 and TRBJ1-2; 7 bases line up with TRBD1. The CDR3 is 18 residues long. Germline values: CDR1 SGHDT, CDR2 YYEEEE. Trimming took 0 bases from V and 8 from J; bases not matched to a gene: 19. In DNA, the CDR3 is TGTGCCAGCAGCTTGGCTTTTAATCTTACAGGGGAGGAAAAGGGCTACACCTTC. It specifies CASSLAFNLTGEEKGYTF.

Ten or more counts support this clone. The chain links TRBV5-6 to TRBJ1-6; D perhaps matches TRBD1 (5 bases). V lost 0 bases and J 4 bases, leaving 14 bases between the germline ends. CDR3 length: 17 amino acids. The germline gives CDR1 SGHDT, CDR2 YYEEEE. CDR3 nucleotides: TGTGCCAGCAGCTTGGTGTGGGGCGGCAGTTATAATTCACCCCTCCACTTT. Translating it yields CASSLVWGGSYNSPLHF. Full variable domain (outside the CDR3, taken from reference TRBV5-6 and TRBJ1-6): DAGVTQSPTHLIKTRGQQVTLRCSPKSGHDTVSWYQQALGQGPQFIFQYYEEEERQRGNFPDRFSGHQFPNYSSELNVNALLLGDSALYLCASSLVWGGSYNSPLHFGNGTRLTVT.

The chain recombines TRBV5-1 with TRBJ2-5; maybe TRBD1 (6 bases). The V and J ends lost 3 bases and 4 bases respectively, with 16 bases between them. This CDR3 contains 15 residues. The germline CDR1 and CDR2 sequences are SGHRS and YFSETQ. The CDR3 sequence: CASSYTGTSGETQYF. The CDR3 DNA follows: TGCGCCAGCAGCTACACAGGGACCTCCGGAGAGACCCAGTACTTC. Based on the CDR3 plus reference TRBV5-1 and TRBJ2-5, the full variable domain is KAGVTQTPRYLIKTRGQQVTLSCSPISGHRSVSWYQQTPGQGLQFLFEYFSETQRNKGNFPGRFSGRQFSNSRSEMNVSTLELGDSALYLCASSYTGTSGETQYFGPGTRLLVL.

This sequence joins TRBV6-6 and TRBJ1-1; D is perhaps TRBD1 (6 bases). From germline, CDR1 is MNHNY and CDR2 SVGAGI (reference sequence). The CDR3 extends over 14 amino acids. The germline V and J ends were trimmed by 5 bases and 3 bases, with 13 bases remaining between them. CDR3 residues: CASSDTGIDTEAFF. The CDR3 DNA sequence: TGTGCCAGCAGTGATACAGGGATCGACACTGAAGCTTTCTTT.

V is TRBV5-4 and J is TRBJ2-6; the D is unclear. Trimming took 2 bases from V and 0 from J, leaving 6 bases between them. This CDR3 is built from 15 residues. Germline CDR1 reads SGHNT; CDR2 reads YYREEE (reference sequence). As DNA, the CDR3 is TGTGCCAGCAGCTTTTTCGGCTCTGGGGCCAACGTCCTGACTTTC. It is translated as CASSFFGSGANVLTF.

This clone was counted a few times. This chain connects TRBV28 to TRBJ1-5; the D is unclear. Trimming stripped 3 bases from V and 6 bases from J, with 9 bases between. The CDR3 is 13 residues long. Germline CDR1 is MDHEN and CDR2 is SYDVKM. CDR3 residues: CASSFGSAQPQHF. For the CDR3, the DNA is TGTGCCAGCAGTTTCGGGTCCGCTCAGCCCCAGCATTTT.

This chain connects TRBV29-1 to TRBJ2-1, with a tentative D call TRBD2 (5 bases). CDR3 length: 12 amino acids. The germline CDR1 and CDR2 sequences are SQVTM and ANQGSEA. Trimming took 7 bases from V and 6 from J, leaving 13 bases between them. For the CDR3, the DNA is TGCAGCGGGACTGCCCTTGGCAATGAGCAGTTCTTC. Translated, it gives CSGTALGNEQFF.

The J gene is TRBJ2-5, the V gene TRBV18; D might be TRBD2 (6 bases). The CDR3 is 16 residues long. Germline CDR1 reads KGHSH; CDR2 reads LQKENI. Trimming took off 4 bases at V and 1 base at J, with 16 bases between the two ends. DNA of the CDR3: TGTGCCAGCTCACTCCTGGGTGGAGGGATCCAAGAGACCCAGTACTTC. Protein: CASSLLGGGIQETQYF.

The chain carries TRBV7-9 and TRBJ1-2, with 9 bases lining up with TRBD1. J was trimmed by 7 bases and V by 5 bases; bases with no gene match: 8. CDR1 is SEHNR and CDR2 is FQNEAQ in the germline V gene (reference sequence). The CDR3 runs 14 residues. CDR3 nucleotides: TGTGCCAGCAGCCATGGACAGGGGAACGGTGGCTACACCTTC. Its protein product is CASSHGQGNGGYTF.

The J gene is TRBJ1-2, the V gene TRBV19, with 7 bases fitting TRBD1. V shed 3 bases, J shed 0 bases, and the junction held 7 bases outside the gene matches. The CDR3 extends over 16 amino acids. CDR1 LNHDA and CDR2 SQIVND come from the germline V gene (reference sequence). CDR3 protein: CASSIPVGTANYGYTF. CDR3 DNA: TGTGCCAGTAGTATCCCGGTGGGGACAGCTAACTATGGCTACACCTTC.

The chain employs TRBV6-1 and TRBJ1-2, with no clear D. The CDR3 extends over 12 amino acids. V lost 1 base, J lost 5 bases, and 5 bases lay in between. Germline V lookup: CDR1 MNHNS, CDR2 SASEGT. CDR3 residues: CASSEETYGYTF. The CDR3 bases are TGTGCCAGCAGTGAAGAGACTTATGGCTACACCTTC.

This chain joins TRBV11-2 and TRBJ1-2, with 7 positions matching TRBD1. CDR1 is SGHAT and CDR2 is FQNNGV in the germline V gene. With V trimmed by 4 bases and J by 1 base, 3 bases remained unmatched. The CDR3 extends over 14 amino acids. DNA for the CDR3: TGTGCCAGCAGCTACAACAGGGGTAACTATGGCTACACCTTC. The encoded protein is CASSYNRGNYGYTF. Full variable domain (remainder filled in from reference TRBV11-2 and TRBJ1-2): EAGVAQSPRYKIIEKRQSVAFWCNPISGHATLYWYQQILGQGPKLLIQFQNNGVVDDSQLPKDRFSAERLKGVDSTLKIQPAKLEDSAVYLCASSYNRGNYGYTFGSGTRLTVV.

The chain links TRBV27 to TRBJ1-1; no firm D call. The V gene's germline CDR1 is MNHEY and CDR2 SMNVEV (reference sequence). V dropped 3 bases and J dropped 2 bases, with 16 bases sitting between them. This CDR3 is 16 amino acids long. The CDR3 DNA reads TGTGCCAGCAGTTTTAGAGTCCATAGCTACAACACTGAAGCTTTCTTT. The encoded protein is CASSFRVHSYNTEAFF.

The V call is TRBV5-1, the J call TRBJ1-1, with TRBD1 matching over 8 bases. CDR3 size: 13 residues. Per the germline V gene, CDR1 is SGHRS and CDR2 is YFSETQ. Unmatched junction bases numbered 0, after V lost 1 base and J lost 4 bases. The CDR3 spells CASSLTGGTEAFF. Written as DNA, the CDR3 is TGCGCCAGCAGCTTGACAGGGGGCACTGAAGCTTTCTTT. Based on the CDR3 plus reference TRBV5-1 and TRBJ1-1, the full variable domain is KAGVTQTPRYLIKTRGQQVTLSCSPISGHRSVSWYQQTPGQGLQFLFEYFSETQRNKGNFPGRFSGRQFSNSRSEMNVSTLELGDSALYLCASSLTGGTEAFFGQGTRLTVV.

J is TRBJ1-2 and V is TRBV2; a possible D gene is TRBD1 (6 bases). The V gene's germline CDR1 is SNHLY and CDR2 FYNNEI. Trimming stripped 2 bases from V and 5 bases from J, with 12 bases between. The CDR3 runs 14 residues. The CDR3 protein is CASSEHRVGYGYTF. The CDR3, as DNA: TGTGCCAGCAGTGAACACAGGGTAGGGTATGGCTACACCTTC.

This clone was recorded a few times. V gene TRBV5-4 combines with J gene TRBJ2-7; 8 positions match TRBD2. CDR3 length: 15 amino acids. Germline CDR1 reads SGHNT; CDR2 reads YYREEE (reference sequence). V gave up 4 bases and J gave up 4 bases; unmatched junction bases: 10. CDR3 in DNA: TGTGCCAGCAGCACCCGAATAGCGGGAAAGTACGAGCAGTACTTC. It encodes CASSTRIAGKYEQYF.

The J gene is TRBJ1-2, the V gene TRBV6-5; no clear D. This CDR3 is built from 15 residues. Trimming pared 6 bases from V and 8 bases from J, leaving 22 bases between. Germline CDR1 MNHEY, CDR2 SVGAGI. CDR3 coding DNA: TGTGCCAGCAGCATTTCAATTGGACTGGGAAGGGGCTACACCTTC. Amino acid sequence: CASSISIGLGRGYTF.

This chain links TRBV30 with TRBJ2-2; 11 bases align to TRBD2. This CDR3 has 19 amino acids. V lost 3 bases to trimming and J lost 6 bases; unmatched junction nucleotides: 18. Germline V gene lookup returns CDR1 GTSNPN and CDR2 SVGIG (reference sequence). CDR3 in DNA: TGTGCCTGGAGCCCGGGACTAGCGGACCGCCCCACCCCTGCCGGGGAGCTGTTTTTT. This sequence encodes CAWSPGLADRPTPAGELFF.